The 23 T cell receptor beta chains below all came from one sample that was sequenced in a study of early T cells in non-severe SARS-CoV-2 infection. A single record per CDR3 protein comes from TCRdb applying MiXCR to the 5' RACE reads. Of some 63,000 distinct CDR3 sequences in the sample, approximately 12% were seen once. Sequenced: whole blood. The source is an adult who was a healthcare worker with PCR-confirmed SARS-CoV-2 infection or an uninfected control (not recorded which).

The CDR3 sequence is CASSRRVVRDQPQHF. The CDR3 DNA sequence: TGTGCCAGCAGTCGTAGGGTAGTACGGGATCAGCCCCAGCATTTT. The gene calls are TRBV9 and TRBJ1-5; unclear D gene. The germline V and J ends were trimmed by 5 bases and 5 bases, with 17 bases remaining between them. From germline, CDR1 is SGDLS and CDR2 YYNGEE. This CDR3 is built from 15 residues. The full variable domain, its missing parts supplied by reference TRBV9 and TRBJ1-5, is DSGVTQTPKHLITATGQRVTLRCSPRSGDLSVYWYQQSLDQGLQFLIQYYNGEERAKGNILERFSAQQFPDLHSELNLSSLELGDSALYFCASSRRVVRDQPQHFGDGTRLSIL.

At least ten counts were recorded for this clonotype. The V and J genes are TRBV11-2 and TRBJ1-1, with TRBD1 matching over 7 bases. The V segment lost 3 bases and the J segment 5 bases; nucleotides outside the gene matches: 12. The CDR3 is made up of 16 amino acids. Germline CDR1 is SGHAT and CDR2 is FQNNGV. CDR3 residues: CASSFHLEGARTEAFF. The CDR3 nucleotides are TGTGCCAGCAGCTTTCATTTAGAGGGGGCGCGTACTGAAGCTTTCTTT.

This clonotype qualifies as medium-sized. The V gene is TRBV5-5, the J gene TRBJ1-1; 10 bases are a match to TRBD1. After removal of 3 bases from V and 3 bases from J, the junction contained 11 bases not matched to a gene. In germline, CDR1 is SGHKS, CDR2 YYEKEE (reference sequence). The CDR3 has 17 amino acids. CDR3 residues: CASSSSGQGKRDTEAFF. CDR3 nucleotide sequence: TGTGCCAGCAGCTCGTCGGGACAGGGGAAAAGGGACACTGAAGCTTTCTTT.

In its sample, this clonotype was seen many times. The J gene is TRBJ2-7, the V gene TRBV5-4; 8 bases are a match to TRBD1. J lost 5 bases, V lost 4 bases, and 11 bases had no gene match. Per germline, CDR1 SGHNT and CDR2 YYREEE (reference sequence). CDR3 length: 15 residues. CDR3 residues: CASSPQDRVQDEQYF. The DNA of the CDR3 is TGTGCCAGCAGCCCCCAGGACAGGGTACAAGACGAGCAGTACTTC.

CDR3 nucleotide sequence: TGTGCCAGCAGCCCCCAGGAGCGGGGGGGCCGGAATGAGCAGTTCTTC. This encodes CASSPQERGGRNEQFF. The V and J genes are TRBV4-2 and TRBJ2-1, with TRBD2 matching 10 bases. The CDR3 totals 16 residues. With 4 bases clipped from V and 7 bases from J, the junction kept 10 bases outside the gene matches. Germline V lookup: CDR1 LGHNA, CDR2 YNFKEQ.

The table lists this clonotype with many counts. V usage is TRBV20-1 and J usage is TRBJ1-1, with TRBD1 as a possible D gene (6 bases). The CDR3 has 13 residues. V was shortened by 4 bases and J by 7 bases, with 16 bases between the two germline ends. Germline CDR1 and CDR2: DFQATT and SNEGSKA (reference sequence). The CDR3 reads CSANNRVGGEAFF. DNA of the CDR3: TGCAGTGCTAACAACAGGGTCGGGGGTGAAGCTTTCTTT.

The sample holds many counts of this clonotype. The CDR3 bases are TGCGCCAGCAGGCCCGGGGGGGCTACCACAGATACGCAGTATTTT. It codes for CASRPGGATTDTQYF. The chain uses TRBV5-1 and TRBJ2-3, with 8 bases identical to TRBD2. The CDR3 loop spans 15 amino acids. The germline V gene has CDR1 SGHRS and CDR2 YFSETQ. V lost 5 bases, J lost 2 bases, and 7 bases stayed unmatched.

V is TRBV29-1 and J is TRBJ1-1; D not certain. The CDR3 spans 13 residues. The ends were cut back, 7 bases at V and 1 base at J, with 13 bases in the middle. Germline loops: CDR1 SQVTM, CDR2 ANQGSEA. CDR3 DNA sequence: TGCAGCGCAATTGGACCCACGAACACTGAAGCTTTCTTT. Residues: CSAIGPTNTEAFF.

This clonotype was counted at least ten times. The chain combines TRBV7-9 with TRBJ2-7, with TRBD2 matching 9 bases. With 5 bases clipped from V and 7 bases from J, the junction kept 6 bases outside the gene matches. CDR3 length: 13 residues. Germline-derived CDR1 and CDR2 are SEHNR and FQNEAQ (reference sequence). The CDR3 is CASSPRGGVEQYF. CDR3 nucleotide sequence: TGTGCCAGCAGCCCGCGGGGGGGTGTGGAGCAGTACTTC.

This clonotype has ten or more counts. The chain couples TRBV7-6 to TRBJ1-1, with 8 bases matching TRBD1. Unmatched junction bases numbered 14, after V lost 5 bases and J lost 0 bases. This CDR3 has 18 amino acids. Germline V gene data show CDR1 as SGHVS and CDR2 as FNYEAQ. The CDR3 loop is CASSRIRGQNSMNTEAFF. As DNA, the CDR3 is TGTGCCAGCAGCCGGATCAGGGGGCAGAATTCTATGAACACTGAAGCTTTCTTT.

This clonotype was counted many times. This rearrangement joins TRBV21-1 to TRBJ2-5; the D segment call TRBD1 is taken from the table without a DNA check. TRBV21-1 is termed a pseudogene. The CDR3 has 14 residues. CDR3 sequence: CASSKGQVQETQYF. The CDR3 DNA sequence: TGTGCCAGCAGCAAAGGACAGGTACAAGAGACCCAGTACTTC.

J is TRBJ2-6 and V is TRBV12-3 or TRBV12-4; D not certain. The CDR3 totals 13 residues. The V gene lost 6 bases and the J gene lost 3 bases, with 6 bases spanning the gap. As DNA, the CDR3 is TGTGCCAGCAGGTCCCTTGGGGCCAACGTCCTGACTTTC. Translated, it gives CASRSLGANVLTF.

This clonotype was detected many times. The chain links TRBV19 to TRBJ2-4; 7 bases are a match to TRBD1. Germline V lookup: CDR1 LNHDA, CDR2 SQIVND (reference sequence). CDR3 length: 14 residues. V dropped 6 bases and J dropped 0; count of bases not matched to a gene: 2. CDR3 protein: CASRDRLAKNIQYF. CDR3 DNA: TGTGCCAGTAGGGACAGGCTAGCCAAAAACATTCAGTACTTC.

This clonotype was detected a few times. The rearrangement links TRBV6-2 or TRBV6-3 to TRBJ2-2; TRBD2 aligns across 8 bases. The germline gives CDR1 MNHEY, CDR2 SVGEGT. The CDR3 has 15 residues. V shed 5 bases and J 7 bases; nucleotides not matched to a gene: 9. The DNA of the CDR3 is TGTGCCAGCAGTCTTCAGGGACTAGGCCTCGGGGAGCTGTTTTTT. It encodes CASSLQGLGLGELFF.

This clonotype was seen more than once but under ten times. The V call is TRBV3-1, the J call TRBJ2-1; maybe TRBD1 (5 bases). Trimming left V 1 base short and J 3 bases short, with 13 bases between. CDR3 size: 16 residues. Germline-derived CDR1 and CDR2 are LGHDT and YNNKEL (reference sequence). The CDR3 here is CASSQVGRTFYNEQFF. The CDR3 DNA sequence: TGTGCCAGCAGCCAAGTGGGGCGGACCTTCTACAATGAGCAGTTCTTC.

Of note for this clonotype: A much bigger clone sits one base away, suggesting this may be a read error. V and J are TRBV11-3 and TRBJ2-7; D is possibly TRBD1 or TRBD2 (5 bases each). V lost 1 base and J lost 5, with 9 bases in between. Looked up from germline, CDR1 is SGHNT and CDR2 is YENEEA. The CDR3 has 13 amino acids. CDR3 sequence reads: CASSLVEGHEQYF. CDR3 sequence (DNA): TGTGCCAGCAGCTTAGTCGAGGGACACGAGCAGTACTTC.

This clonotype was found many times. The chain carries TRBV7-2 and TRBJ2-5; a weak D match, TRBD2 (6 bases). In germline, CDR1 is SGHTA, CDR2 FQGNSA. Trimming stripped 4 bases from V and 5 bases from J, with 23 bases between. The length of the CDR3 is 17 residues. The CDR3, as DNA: TGTGCCAGCAGCTACGGTCCCGGGACGGGGGAGCGGGAGACCCAGTACTTC. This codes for CASSYGPGTGERETQYF.

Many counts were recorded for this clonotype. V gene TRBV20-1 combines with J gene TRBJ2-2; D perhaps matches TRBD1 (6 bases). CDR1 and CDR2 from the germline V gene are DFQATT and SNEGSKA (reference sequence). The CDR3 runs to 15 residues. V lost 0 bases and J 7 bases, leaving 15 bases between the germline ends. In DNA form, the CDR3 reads TGCAGTGCTAGAGATTACAGGGACGGAGGCGGGGAGCTGTTTTTT. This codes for CSARDYRDGGGELFF.

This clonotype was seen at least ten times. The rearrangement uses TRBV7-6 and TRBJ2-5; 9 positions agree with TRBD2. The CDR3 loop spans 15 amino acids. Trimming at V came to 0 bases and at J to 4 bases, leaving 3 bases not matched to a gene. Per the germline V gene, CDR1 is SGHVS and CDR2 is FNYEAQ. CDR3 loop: CASSLAASGVETQYF. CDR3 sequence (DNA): TGTGCCAGCAGCTTAGCTGCTAGCGGGGTAGAGACCCAGTACTTC.

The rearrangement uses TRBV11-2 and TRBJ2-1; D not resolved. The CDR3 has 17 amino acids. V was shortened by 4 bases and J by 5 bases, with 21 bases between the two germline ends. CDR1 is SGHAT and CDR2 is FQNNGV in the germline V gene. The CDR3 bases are TGTGCCAGCAGCTCCTTCTTGGGTGCCGCTAGTCACAATGAGCAGTTCTTC. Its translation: CASSSFLGAASHNEQFF.

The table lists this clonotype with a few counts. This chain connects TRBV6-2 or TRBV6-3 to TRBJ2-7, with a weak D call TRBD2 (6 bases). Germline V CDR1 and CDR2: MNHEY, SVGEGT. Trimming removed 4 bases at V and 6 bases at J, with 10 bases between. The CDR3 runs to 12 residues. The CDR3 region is CASSFGLPEQYF. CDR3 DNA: TGTGCCAGCAGTTTTGGACTACCCGAGCAGTACTTC.

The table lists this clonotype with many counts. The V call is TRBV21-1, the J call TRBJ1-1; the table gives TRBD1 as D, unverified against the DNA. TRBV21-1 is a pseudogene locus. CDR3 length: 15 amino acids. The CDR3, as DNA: TGTGCCAGCAGCCCCCCGGGGCCCATGAACACTGAAGCTTTCTTT. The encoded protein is CASSPPGPMNTEAFF.

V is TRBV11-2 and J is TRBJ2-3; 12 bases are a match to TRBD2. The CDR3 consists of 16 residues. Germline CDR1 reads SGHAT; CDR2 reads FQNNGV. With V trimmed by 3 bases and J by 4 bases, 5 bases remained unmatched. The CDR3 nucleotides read TGTGCCAGCAGCTTTGGGCTAGCGGGGGGGCCAGATACGCAGTATTTT. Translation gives CASSFGLAGGPDTQYF.